A selection of T cell receptor beta chains follows, all from one sample in a study of a mutant IDH1 vaccine in newly diagnosed glioma. Sequencing was performed with immunoSEQ multiplex PCR; in TCRdb, only in-frame clones are kept and a portion is missing. The sample consists of about 60,000 clones, around 84% of them appearing once. What these receptors recognize is not known. Sequencing used PBMCs, obtained from a glioma patient whose treatment included an IDH1 peptide vaccine. Receptor source: a man aged 25-40 years with glioma. Both conserved end residues are part of each CDR3. D genes are given only for firm matches. Some rows have no size entry. The others give once, few or many, or a class for an expanded clone.

D gene: NA
V gene: TRBV19
J gene: TRBJ2-3
clone size: NA
CDR3 length: 17
CDR3 DNA: TGTGCCAGTAGGGGGAGGAGGACAGCCATTAGCACAGATACGCAGTATTTT
CDR3 protein: CASRGRRTAISTDTQYF

D gene: TRBD1
V gene: TRBV7-8
J gene: TRBJ1-4
clone size: NA
CDR3 length: 16
CDR3 DNA: TGTGCCAGCAGTTCTTCCTGGACAGGGCTTGATGAAAAACTGTTTTTT
CDR3 protein: CASSSSWTGLDEKLFF

D gene: NA
V gene: TRBV5-6
J gene: TRBJ1-6
clone size: few
CDR3 length: 14
CDR3 DNA: TGTGCCAGCAGCAAAAGGAGGGAGAATTCACCCCTCCACTTT
CDR3 protein: CASSKRRENSPLHF

D gene: NA
V gene: TRBV28
J gene: TRBJ2-1
clone size: NA
CDR3 length: 13
CDR3 DNA: TGTGCCAGCAGTTTAATAGTCGCCCCGCAGCAGTTCTTC
CDR3 protein: CASSLIVAPQQFF

D gene: TRBD1
V gene: TRBV29-1
J gene: TRBJ1-2
clone size: NA
CDR3 length: 16
CDR3 DNA: TGCAGCGCCGGCCAGAGGACAGGGGGCGCTTCCTATGGCTACACCTTC
CDR3 protein: CSAGQRTGGASYGYTF

D gene: NA
V gene: TRBV5-6
J gene: TRBJ1-4
clone size: NA
CDR3 length: 15
CDR3 DNA: TGTGCCAGCAGCACGGGGGGAAGGGCTAATGAAAAACTGTTTTTT
CDR3 protein: CASSTGGRANEKLFF

D gene: NA
V gene: TRBV10-1
J gene: TRBJ2-1
clone size: NA
CDR3 length: 16
CDR3 DNA: TGCGCCAGCAGTGTTGGAGGGTCTCTCCCACACAATGAGCAGTTCTTC
CDR3 protein: CASSVGGSLPHNEQFF

D gene: TRBD1
V gene: TRBV5-1
J gene: TRBJ1-2
clone size: NA
CDR3 length: 15
CDR3 DNA: TGCGCCAGCAGCACCAGGACAGGGGGGTTTCGCGGCTACACCTTC
CDR3 protein: CASSTRTGGFRGYTF

D gene: NA
V gene: TRBV15
J gene: TRBJ1-1
clone size: few
CDR3 length: 14
CDR3 DNA: TGTGCCACCAGCAGAGAGGGAAGTTACACTGAAGCTTTCTTT
CDR3 protein: CATSREGSYTEAFF

D gene: TRBD1
V gene: TRBV14
J gene: TRBJ2-7
clone size: NA
CDR3 length: 15
CDR3 DNA: TGTGCCAGCAGCCAAAGAGGGGGCGAGGCCTACGAGCAGTACTTC
CDR3 protein: CASSQRGGEAYEQYF

D gene: TRBD1
V gene: TRBV25-1
J gene: TRBJ1-2
clone size: NA
CDR3 length: 12
CDR3 DNA: TGTGCCAGCACCATAGGGACAGGGAGCTACACCTTC
CDR3 protein: CASTIGTGSYTF

D gene: NA
V gene: TRBV30
J gene: TRBJ2-3
clone size: NA
CDR3 length: 13
CDR3 DNA: TGTGCCTGGAGTGTTGAGTCGTGGGATACGCAGTATTTT
CDR3 protein: CAWSVESWDTQYF